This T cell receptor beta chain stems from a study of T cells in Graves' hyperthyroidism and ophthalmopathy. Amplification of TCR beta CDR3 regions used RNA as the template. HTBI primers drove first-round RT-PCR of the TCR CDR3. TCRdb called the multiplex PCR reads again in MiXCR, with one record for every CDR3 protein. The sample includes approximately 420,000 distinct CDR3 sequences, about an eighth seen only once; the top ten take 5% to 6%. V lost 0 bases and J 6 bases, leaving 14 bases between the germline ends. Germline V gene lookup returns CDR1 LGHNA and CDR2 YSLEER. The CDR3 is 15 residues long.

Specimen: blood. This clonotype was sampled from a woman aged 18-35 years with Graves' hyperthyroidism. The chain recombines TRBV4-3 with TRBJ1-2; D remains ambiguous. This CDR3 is CASSQDRIQPDGYTF. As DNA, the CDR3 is TGCGCCAGCAGCCAAGATAGGATACAGCCCGATGGCTACACCTTC.